This is a list of T cell receptor beta chains from one sample in a study of low-dose radiotherapy and immunotherapy resistance in tumors. MiXCR, applied by TCRdb to the reads, yields one record per CDR3 protein. This sample has approximately 100,000 distinct CDR3 sequences, with about a fifth found just once. Sequencing used PBMCs, obtained after low-dose radiotherapy plus immunotherapy. The receptors shown here come from a male donor with prostate cancer. CDR3s include the opening cysteine and the closing phenylalanine or tryptophan. The D gene is left open where the match is weak. A row's size may be missing; if present it is once, few, many or a size class.

NA	NA	TRBV27	TRBJ1-6	TGTGCCAGCAGTTTAGGAGGGGATGGTAATTCACCCCTCCACTTT	CASSLGGDGNSPLHF
NA	NA	TRBV28	TRBJ1-6	TGTGCCAGCTCGTTAAGGGTGAGCTCCTATAATTCACCCCTCCACTTT	CASSLRVSSYNSPLHF
many	NA	TRBV5-1	TRBJ2-3	TGCGCCAGCAGCGGAAGGCTTAGACTGAGCACAGATACGCAGTATTTT	CASSGRLRLSTDTQYF
many	NA	TRBV7-2	TRBJ1-1	TGTGCCAGCAGCTTCGGAATGAGCACTGAAGCTTTCTTT	CASSFGMSTEAFF
many	NA	TRBV29-1	TRBJ1-1	TGCAGTGCAGGGAGTGGGACTGAAGCTTTCTTT	CSAGSGTEAFF
many	NA	TRBV14	TRBJ2-7	TGTGCCAGCAGCCCCTACTCTATGGCGGGCTCAGGCGAGCAGTACTTC	CASSPYSMAGSGEQYF
few	NA	TRBV13	TRBJ2-4	TGTGCCAGCAGCTTAACTCGAAACATTCAGTACTTC	CASSLTRNIQYF
many	NA	TRBV7-9	TRBJ2-3	TGTGCCAGCAGCTTAGAGGTCACAGGCACAGATACGCAGTATTTT	CASSLEVTGTDTQYF
many	NA	TRBV7-2	TRBJ2-5	TGTGCCACCATTACAGGCAAGGGGACAGAGACCCAGTACTTC	CATITGKGTETQYF
many	NA	TRBV13	TRBJ2-7	TGTGCCAGCAGCTTAGGACCGGGACGAGGAGGCGAGCAGTACTTC	CASSLGPGRGGEQYF
many	TRBD1	TRBV12-5	TRBJ2-1	TGTGCTAGTGGTCACACGGACAGGGAAGAGCAGTTCTTC	CASGHTDREEQFF
many	TRBD1	TRBV12-3/TRBV12-4	TRBJ2-3	TGTGCCAGCAGTTCTGGGACAGCTAGCACAGATACGCAGTATTTT	CASSSGTASTDTQYF
many	NA	TRBV5-1	TRBJ2-2	TGCGCCAGCAACCAGGGCCTTAACACCGGGGAGCTGTTTTTT	CASNQGLNTGELFF
many	TRBD2	TRBV2	TRBJ2-3	TGTGCCAGCAGGGAGACTAGCGGCACAGATACGCAGTATTTT	CASRETSGTDTQYF
NA	NA	TRBV3-1	TRBJ2-3	TGTGCCAGCAGCCCGTTTAACGGAAATACGCAGTATTTT	CASSPFNGNTQYF
many	NA	TRBV5-1	TRBJ2-7	TGCGCCAGCAGCCTCAGGGTGGGCTCCTACGAGCAGTACTTC	CASSLRVGSYEQYF
many	NA	TRBV7-3	TRBJ2-5	TGTGCCAGCAGCACCCGGACACAAGAGACCCAGTACTTC	CASSTRTQETQYF
NA	NA	TRBV14	TRBJ2-2	TGTGCCAGCAGCCAGGGACGATACACCGGGGAGCTGTTTTTT	CASSQGRYTGELFF
many	NA	TRBV7-9	TRBJ2-1	TGTGCCGGCGGTGGGGTCGGCTACAATGAGCAGTTCTTC	CAGGGVGYNEQFF
NA	TRBD1	TRBV10-2	TRBJ2-7	TGCGCCAGCAGTGAGTTCACTCCGGGACAGGGGACCGAGCAGTACTTC	CASSEFTPGQGTEQYF
many	NA	TRBV7-2	TRBJ1-5	TGTGCCAGCAGCTTAGAGAGGGGGGCAGGTCAGCCCCAGCATTTT	CASSLERGAGQPQHF
NA	TRBD2	TRBV6-2/TRBV6-3	TRBJ2-2	TGTGCCAGCAGGACTAGCAACACCGGGGAGCTGTTTTTT	CASRTSNTGELFF
medium-sized	NA	TRBV7-2	TRBJ2-3	TGTGCCAGCAGCTTAGTCGGCCAAGCTAATACGCAGTATTTT	CASSLVGQANTQYF
many	TRBD2	TRBV6-2/TRBV6-3	TRBJ2-5	TGTGCCAGCCTGCCGGAGGGGAGGGAAGAGACCCAGTACTTC	CASLPEGREETQYF
many	TRBD1	TRBV6-2/TRBV6-3	TRBJ2-5	TGTGCCAGCAGTTACTCAGGGACAGCGCAAGAGACCCAGTACTTC	CASSYSGTAQETQYF
many	NA	TRBV5-1	TRBJ1-6	TGCGCCAGCAGCTTGGAAGGAAATTCACCCCTCCACTTT	CASSLEGNSPLHF
NA	NA	TRBV7-2	TRBJ2-7	TGTGCCAGCAGCCGTCCGACAGGCCATCCCTACGAGCAGTACTTC	CASSRPTGHPYEQYF
NA	NA	TRBV6-2/TRBV6-3	TRBJ1-5	TGTGCCAGCAGTAATGACAGTTTCAATCAGCCCCAGCATTTT	CASSNDSFNQPQHF
many	NA	TRBV30	TRBJ2-7	TGTGCCTGGAGTGTACCATATCTCCCATTAAAGGACGAGCAGTACTTC	CAWSVPYLPLKDEQYF
NA	TRBD1	TRBV11-2	TRBJ2-1	TGTGCCAGCAGCTTGGGACAGATCTCCTACAATGAGCAGTTCTTC	CASSLGQISYNEQFF
few	TRBD2	TRBV5-1	TRBJ2-5	TGCGCCAGCAGCTTGGAACCGGCGGGGGGTGCAGAGACCCAGTACTTC	CASSLEPAGGAETQYF
many	NA	TRBV9	TRBJ2-7	TGTGCCAGCAGCCCAAGACAGGTCCGGGGCGAGCAGTACTTC	CASSPRQVRGEQYF
few	NA	TRBV29-1	TRBJ2-3	TGCAGCGTTGATCGGGAGGAGTCAGGGGGGTCAGATACGCAGTATTTT	CSVDREESGGSDTQYF
many	NA	TRBV6-2/TRBV6-3	TRBJ2-1	TGTGCCAGCAGCTATGACAATGAGCAGTTCTTC	CASSYDNEQFF
many	TRBD1	TRBV2	TRBJ2-3	TGTGCCAACCCGGGGGACAGGGCAACAGATACGCAGTATTTT	CANPGDRATDTQYF
NA	TRBD1	TRBV19	TRBJ1-2	TGTGCCACCGGCCTAACAACAGGGGTCGGCTACACCTTC	CATGLTTGVGYTF
NA	NA	TRBV9	TRBJ2-6	TGTGCCAGCAGCACACAGGGCTCTGGGGCCAACGTCCTGACTTTC	CASSTQGSGANVLTF
many	NA	TRBV4-2	TRBJ1-2	TGTGCCAGCAGCCAAGATCTCGGATTAGTAGGAGATGGCTACACCTTC	CASSQDLGLVGDGYTF